The source of this TCR beta chain is a study of control samples from healthy donors and cancer patients. Measured with immunoSEQ multiplex PCR; TCRdb has only the in-frame clones, and not every one. The table has about 160,000 clones, around 94% seen once; the top ten hold 14%. Remarks on this clone: The identical CDR3 is also encoded by other nucleotide sequences in the sample.

This CDR3 has 14 residues. Germline loops: CDR1 SGHRS, CDR2 YFSETQ. The V and J ends lost 4 bases and 1 base, in that order; junction bases with no gene match: 4. Specimen: PBMCs. This TCR was sampled from a man in his 60s with colorectal cancer. This chain connects TRBV5-1 to TRBJ1-1, with 7 bases identical to TRBD1. The CDR3: CASSAGTANTEAFF. The DNA for the CDR3 is TGCGCCAGCAGCGCTGGGACAGCGAACACTGAAGCTTTCTTT.